The sequence of this T cell receptor beta chain was determined in a study of T cell changes during pregnancy in multiple sclerosis. The CDR3 spans 14 residues. CDR1 and CDR2 from the germline V gene are SQVTM and ANQGSEA. V gave up 7 bases and J gave up 8 bases; unmatched junction bases: 15. TCRdb's copy holds only in-frame clones and misses some; the assay was immunoSEQ multiplex PCR. The table lists some 97,000 clones, around nine tenths of them singletons, with more than 0.95% in the top ten. This specimen consisted of peripheral blood, obtained in the second trimester of pregnancy. This clonotype originated in a female donor with multiple sclerosis, enrolled in a pregnancy study. The rearrangement joins TRBV29-1 to TRBJ1-2; 8 bases map to TRBD1. The CDR3 loop is CSASQQGAKGGYTF. The CDR3, as DNA: TGCAGCGCCAGCCAGCAGGGGGCGAAAGGCGGCTACACCTTC.